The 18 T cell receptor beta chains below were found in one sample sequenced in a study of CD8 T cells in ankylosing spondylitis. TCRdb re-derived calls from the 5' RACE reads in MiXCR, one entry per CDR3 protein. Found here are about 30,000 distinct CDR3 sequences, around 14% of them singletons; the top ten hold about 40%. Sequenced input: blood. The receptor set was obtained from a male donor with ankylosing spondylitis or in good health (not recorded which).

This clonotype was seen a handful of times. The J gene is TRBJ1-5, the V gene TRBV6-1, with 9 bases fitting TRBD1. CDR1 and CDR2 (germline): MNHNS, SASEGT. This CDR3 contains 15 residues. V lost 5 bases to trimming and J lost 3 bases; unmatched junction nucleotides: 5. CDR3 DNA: TGTGCCAGCAGTCGAACAGGGGGCGCCAATCAGCCCCAGCATTTT. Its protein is CASSRTGGANQPQHF.

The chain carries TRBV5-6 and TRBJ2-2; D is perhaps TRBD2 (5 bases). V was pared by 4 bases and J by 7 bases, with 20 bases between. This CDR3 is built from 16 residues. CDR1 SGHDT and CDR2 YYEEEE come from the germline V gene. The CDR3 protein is CASSPYLSAVGGELFF. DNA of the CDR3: TGTGCCAGCAGCCCCTATCTTTCAGCGGTCGGCGGGGAGCTGTTTTTT.

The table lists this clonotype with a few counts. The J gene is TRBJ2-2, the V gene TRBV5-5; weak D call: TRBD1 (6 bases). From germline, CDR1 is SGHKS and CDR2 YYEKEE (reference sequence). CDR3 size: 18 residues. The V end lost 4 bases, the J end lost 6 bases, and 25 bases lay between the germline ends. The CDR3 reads CASSPGLTRDIGSGELFF. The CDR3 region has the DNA TGTGCCAGCAGCCCTGGGCTGACCCGGGACATCGGGTCCGGGGAGCTGTTTTTT.

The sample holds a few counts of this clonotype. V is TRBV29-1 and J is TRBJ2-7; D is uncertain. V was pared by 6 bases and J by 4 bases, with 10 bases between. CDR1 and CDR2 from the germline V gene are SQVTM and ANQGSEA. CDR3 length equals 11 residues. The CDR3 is CSVLATYEQYF. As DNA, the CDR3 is TGCAGCGTCCTCGCCACTTACGAGCAGTACTTC.

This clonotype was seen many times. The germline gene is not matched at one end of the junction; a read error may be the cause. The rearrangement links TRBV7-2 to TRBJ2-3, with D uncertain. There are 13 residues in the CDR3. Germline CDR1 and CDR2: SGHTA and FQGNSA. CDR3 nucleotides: TGTGCCAGCAGCTTAGGGGGTTCAGAGACGCAGTATTTT. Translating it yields CASSLGGSETQYF.

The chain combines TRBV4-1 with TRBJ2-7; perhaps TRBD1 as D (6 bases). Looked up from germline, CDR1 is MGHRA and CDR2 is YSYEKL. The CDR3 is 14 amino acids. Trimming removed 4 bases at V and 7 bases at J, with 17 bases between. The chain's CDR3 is CASSLGQINGEQYF. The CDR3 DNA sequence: TGCGCCAGCAGCCTTGGACAGATAAACGGGGAGCAGTACTTC.

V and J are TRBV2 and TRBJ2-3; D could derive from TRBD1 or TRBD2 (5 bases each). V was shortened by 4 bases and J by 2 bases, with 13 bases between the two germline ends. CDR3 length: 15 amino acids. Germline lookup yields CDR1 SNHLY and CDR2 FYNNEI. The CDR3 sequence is CASSASGTTTDTQYF. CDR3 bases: TGTGCCAGCAGTGCCTCCGGGACGACCACAGATACGCAGTATTTT.

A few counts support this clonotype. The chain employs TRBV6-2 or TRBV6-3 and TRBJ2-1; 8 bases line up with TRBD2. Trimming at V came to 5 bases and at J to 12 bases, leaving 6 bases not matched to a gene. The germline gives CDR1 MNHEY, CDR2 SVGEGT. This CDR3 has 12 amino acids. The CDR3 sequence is CASSTAGGGQFF. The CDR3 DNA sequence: TGTGCCAGCAGTACCGCGGGGGGTGGGCAGTTCTTC.

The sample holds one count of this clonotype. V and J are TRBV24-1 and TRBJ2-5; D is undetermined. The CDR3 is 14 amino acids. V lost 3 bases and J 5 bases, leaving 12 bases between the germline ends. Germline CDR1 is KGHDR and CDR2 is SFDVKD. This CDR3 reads CATSDGEARETQYF. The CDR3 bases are TGTGCCACCAGTGATGGAGAGGCCAGGGAGACCCAGTACTTC.

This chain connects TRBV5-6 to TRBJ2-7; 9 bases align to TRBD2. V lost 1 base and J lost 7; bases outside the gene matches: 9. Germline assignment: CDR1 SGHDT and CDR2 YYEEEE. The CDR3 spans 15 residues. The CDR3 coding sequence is TGTGCCAGCAGCTTGCCGGCGGGAGGGCTTGAAGAGCAGTACTTC. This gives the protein CASSLPAGGLEEQYF.

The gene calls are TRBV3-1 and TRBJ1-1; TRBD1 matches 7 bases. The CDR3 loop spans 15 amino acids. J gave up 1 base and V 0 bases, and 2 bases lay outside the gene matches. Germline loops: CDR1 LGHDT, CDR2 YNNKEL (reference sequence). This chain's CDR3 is CASSQDHRGNTEAFF. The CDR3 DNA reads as TGTGCCAGCAGCCAAGATCACAGGGGGAACACTGAAGCTTTCTTT.

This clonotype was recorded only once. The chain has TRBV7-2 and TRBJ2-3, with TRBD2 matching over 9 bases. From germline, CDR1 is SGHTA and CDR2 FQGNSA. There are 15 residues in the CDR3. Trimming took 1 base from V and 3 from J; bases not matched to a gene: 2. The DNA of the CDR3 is TGTGCCAGCAGCTTAGGCGGGAGGGTGACAGATACGCAGTATTTT. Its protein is CASSLGGRVTDTQYF.

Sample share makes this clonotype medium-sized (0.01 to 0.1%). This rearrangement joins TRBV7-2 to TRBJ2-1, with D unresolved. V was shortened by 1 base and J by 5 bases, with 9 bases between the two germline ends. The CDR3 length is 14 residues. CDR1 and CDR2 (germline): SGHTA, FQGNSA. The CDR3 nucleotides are TGTGCCAGCAGCTTAGTTTACCGAAACAATGAGCAGTTCTTC. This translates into CASSLVYRNNEQFF. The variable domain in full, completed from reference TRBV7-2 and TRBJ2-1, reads GAGVSQSPSNKVTEKGKDVELRCDPISGHTALYWYRQSLGQGLEFLIYFQGNSAPDKSGLPSDRFSAERTGGSVSTLTIQRTQQEDSAVYLCASSLVYRNNEQFFGPGTRLTVL.

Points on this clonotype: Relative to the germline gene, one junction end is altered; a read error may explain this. CDR3 nucleotide sequence: TGCGCCAGCAGCTTGGCGACTAGCGGGAGGTTTAACACCGGGGAGCTGTTCTTT. Protein product: CASSLATSGRFNTGELFF. The chain has TRBV5-1 and TRBJ2-2; 13 bases fit TRBD2. CDR3 length equals 18 residues. The germline V gene has CDR1 SGHRS and CDR2 YFSETQ. Using reference TRBV5-1 and TRBJ2-2 for the parts outside the CDR3, the full variable domain is KAGVTQTPRYLIKTRGQQVTLSCSPISGHRSVSWYQQTPGQGLQFLFEYFSETQRNKGNFPGRFSGRQFSNSRSEMNVSTLELGDSALYLCASSLATSGRFNTGELFFGEGSRLTVL.

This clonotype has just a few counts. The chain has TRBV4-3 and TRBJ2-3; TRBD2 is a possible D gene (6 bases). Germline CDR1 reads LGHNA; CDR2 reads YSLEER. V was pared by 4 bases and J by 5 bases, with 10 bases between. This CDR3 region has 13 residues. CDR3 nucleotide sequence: TGCGCCAGCAGCCGAGGTAGCGGAGATACGCAGTATTTT. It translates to CASSRGSGDTQYF.

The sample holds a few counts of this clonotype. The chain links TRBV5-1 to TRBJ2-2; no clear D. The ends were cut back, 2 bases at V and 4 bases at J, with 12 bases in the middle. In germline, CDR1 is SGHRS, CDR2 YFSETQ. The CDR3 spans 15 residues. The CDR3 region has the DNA TGCGCCAGCAGCTTACCCTCAGGTAGCACCGGGGAGCTGTTTTTT. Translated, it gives CASSLPSGSTGELFF.

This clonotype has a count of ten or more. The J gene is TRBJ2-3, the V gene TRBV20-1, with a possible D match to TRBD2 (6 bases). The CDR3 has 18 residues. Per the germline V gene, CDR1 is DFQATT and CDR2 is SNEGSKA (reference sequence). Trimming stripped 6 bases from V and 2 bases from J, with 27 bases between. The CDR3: CSARPHSGELKITDTQYF. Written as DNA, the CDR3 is TGCAGTGCAAGACCCCATTCGGGGGAATTAAAAATCACAGATACGCAGTATTTT.

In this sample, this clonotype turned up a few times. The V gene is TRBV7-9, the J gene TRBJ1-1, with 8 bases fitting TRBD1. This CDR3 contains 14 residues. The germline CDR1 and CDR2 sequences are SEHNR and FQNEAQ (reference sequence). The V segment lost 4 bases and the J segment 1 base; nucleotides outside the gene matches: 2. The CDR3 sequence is CASSSGGWNTEAFF. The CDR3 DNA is TGTGCCAGCAGCTCAGGGGGCTGGAACACTGAAGCTTTCTTT.